What follows are 8 T cell receptor beta chains derived from one specimen sequenced in a study of shared T cell receptors in the human thymus. Produced via immunoSEQ multiplex PCR; TCRdb's table is partial and in-frame only. This table holds under 700,000 clones, approximately 80% found once. This sample also appeared in a second study, on human thymus T cells.

The source material was thymocytes. These receptors were taken from a boy younger than two with a congenital heart defect.

Only a few counts were recorded for this clone. The CDR3 DNA follows: TGCGCCAGCAGCCAAAAGGTAGGGGACGAGCAGTACTTC. It translates to CASSQKVGDEQYF. This chain links TRBV4-3 with TRBJ2-7; weak D call: TRBD1 (5 bases). V was cut by 2 bases and J by 5 bases, with 10 bases left in between. Germline CDR1 is LGHNA and CDR2 is YSLEER. There are 13 residues in the CDR3.

This clone occurred a few times. Other DNA variants within this sample encode the same CDR3. The gene calls are TRBV20-1 and TRBJ2-5, with TRBD2 as a possible D gene (5 bases). The germline CDR1 and CDR2 sequences are DFQATT and SNEGSKA (reference sequence). This CDR3 is 11 amino acids long. Trimming stripped 4 bases from V and 5 bases from J, with 8 bases between. DNA of the CDR3: TGCAGTGCTAAGAGAGGGGAGACCCAGTACTTC. This translates into CSAKRGETQYF.

The chain links TRBV27 to TRBJ1-2, with TRBD1 as a possible D gene (5 bases). Germline values: CDR1 MNHEY, CDR2 SMNVEV (reference sequence). The CDR3 is made up of 13 amino acids. V lost 8 bases, J lost 1 base, and 11 bases lay in between. The CDR3 nucleotides are TGTGCCAGCGGCCCGACAGATAACTATGGCTACACCTTC. It is translated as CASGPTDNYGYTF.

This chain uses TRBV19 with TRBJ2-1, with D uncertain. Trimming took off 3 bases at V and 7 bases at J, with 7 bases between the two ends. This CDR3 comprises 12 residues. Per germline, CDR1 LNHDA and CDR2 SQIVND (reference sequence). CDR3 DNA: TGTGCCAGTAGTATGGAGCGAAATGAGCAGTTCTTC. It codes for CASSMERNEQFF.

This clone appeared a single time. The V and J genes are TRBV28 and TRBJ1-3, with TRBD1 matching 7 bases. After removal of 10 bases from V and 2 bases from J, the junction contained 11 bases not matched to a gene. The germline CDR1 and CDR2 sequences are MDHEN and SYDVKM. There are 15 residues in the CDR3. CDR3 protein: CATAQGGQAGNTIYF. The DNA of the CDR3 is TGTGCCACCGCGCAGGGGGGTCAAGCTGGAAACACCATATATTTT.

The chain combines TRBV30 with TRBJ2-7; TRBD1 might be the D (5 bases). V was shortened by 4 bases and J by 5 bases, with 12 bases between the two germline ends. The CDR3 runs 12 residues. CDR1 is GTSNPN, CDR2 SVGIG, per germline (reference sequence). The DNA for the CDR3 is TGTGCCTGGACTGGACACAGCGACGAGCAGTACTTC. This codes for CAWTGHSDEQYF.

Remarks on this clone: The junction departs from the called germline gene at one end, perhaps through a read error. The chain is built from TRBV4-3 and TRBJ2-1, with 8 bases matching TRBD1. CDR3 size: 17 residues. Germline lookup yields CDR1 LGHNA and CDR2 YSLEER. CDR3 in DNA: TGCGCCAGCAGCCAAGTCCCCCCGGACAGGGTCTACAGTGAGCAGTTCTTC. Translated: CASSQVPPDRVYSEQFF.

The CDR3 sequence: CASSNPGGNYEQYF. The CDR3 region has the DNA TGTGCCAGCAGCAACCCCGGGGGGAACTACGAGCAGTACTTC. The chain is built from TRBV14 and TRBJ2-7; 7 nucleotides agree with TRBD2. CDR3 size: 14 residues. V lost 5 bases, J lost 3 bases, and 7 bases stayed unmatched. In germline, CDR1 is SGHDN, CDR2 FVKESK. The variable domain in full, with the rest retrieved from reference TRBV14 and TRBJ2-7, is EAGVTQFPSHSVIEKGQTVTLRCDPISGHDNLYWYRRVMGKEIKFLLHFVKESKQDESGMPNNRFLAERTGGTYSTLKVQPAELEDSGVYFCASSNPGGNYEQYFGPGTRLTVT.